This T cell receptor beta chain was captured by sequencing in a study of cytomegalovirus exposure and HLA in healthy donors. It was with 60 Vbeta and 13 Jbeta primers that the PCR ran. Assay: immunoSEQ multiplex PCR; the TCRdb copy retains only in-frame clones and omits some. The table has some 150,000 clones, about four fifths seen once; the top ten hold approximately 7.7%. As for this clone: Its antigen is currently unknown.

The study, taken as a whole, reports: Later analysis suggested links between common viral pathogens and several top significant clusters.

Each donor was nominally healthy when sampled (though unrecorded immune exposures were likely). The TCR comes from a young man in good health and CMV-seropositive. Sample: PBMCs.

The CDR3 loop is CASSQRALTRDGELFF. CDR3 nucleotide sequence: TGTGCCAGCAGCCAGCGTGCACTGACCCGAGACGGGGAGCTGTTTTTT. This sequence joins TRBV9 and TRBJ2-2; D unclear. With 4 bases removed from V and 7 bases from J, the gap between germline ends came to 20 bases. The CDR3 covers 16 residues. From germline, CDR1 is SGDLS and CDR2 YYNGEE.